This T cell receptor (beta chain) came from a study of control samples from healthy donors and cancer patients. The method was immunoSEQ multiplex PCR; TCRdb's version includes in-frame clones alone and lacks a portion of them. The sample yields approximately 150,000 clones, about nine tenths seen once. Germline V gives CDR1 LNHDA, CDR2 SQIVND (reference sequence). Deletions cut 1 base from V and 1 base from J, with 11 bases between. The CDR3 is made up of 15 amino acids. Sequenced material: blood. This clonotype was obtained from a man aged 30-40 years in good health. This chain links TRBV19 with TRBJ2-7; either TRBD1 or TRBD2 may supply D (6 bases each). CDR3 region: CASSIGGAQSYEQYF. The CDR3 DNA is TGTGCCAGTAGTATAGGGGGGGCACAGTCCTACGAGCAGTACTTC.